The T cell receptor beta chain described here comes from a study of T-cell reconstitution after alpha-beta-depleted transplantation in children. During its preparation, the TCRbeta library received unique molecular identifiers. In TCRdb, the PCR reads were re-called with MiXCR into one record per CDR3 protein. The repertoire includes a few hundred thousand distinct CDR3 sequences, about a quarter of them detected once, and around 36% sits in the top ten. This clonotype turned up a few times. Its antigen is unidentified. V shed 3 bases, J shed 2 bases, and the junction held 5 bases outside the gene matches. From germline, CDR1 is SGHRS and CDR2 YFSETQ. The CDR3 totals 17 residues. Notes on the study in general: Diversity and T-cell counts at one year after transplant derived mostly from new T cells. Day-60 TCRbeta diversity that was high in some patients was derived from surviving recipient T cells and thymic progenitors. Reportedly, roughly two months post-transplant, alpha-beta T cells arose from several hundred expanded graft clones.

The chain carries TRBV5-1 and TRBJ2-7, with 16 nucleotides matching TRBD2. The origin of this receptor is a boy under two years old with Wiskott-Aldrich syndrome, due to receive a stem cell transplant. This specimen consisted of PBMCs, obtained before TCRalphabeta/CD19-depleted stem cell transplant. The CDR3 coding sequence is TGCGCCAGCAGCTCACCGGGACTAGCGGGAGGGACCTACGAGCAGTACTTC. Its protein product is CASSSPGLAGGTYEQYF.